This entry is about one T cell receptor (beta chain). Each CDR3 protein gets one entry after TCRdb re-called the PCR reads with MiXCR. The sample lists approximately 40,000 distinct CDR3 sequences, approximately 40% occurring once. This entry belongs to a study of vaccination and CD4 T cells after COVID-19. The wider study: The convalescents included six males and four females, and among them two were Hispanic while seven were Caucasian. Post-COVID draws followed diagnosis by a median around 97 days (range 35 to 161).

This CDR3 is built from 13 residues. The V gene end was trimmed by 10 bases and the J gene end by 5 bases; junction bases not matched to a gene: 6. The germline CDR1 and CDR2 sequences are MNHNS and SASEGT. Time point here: late sampling 161 to 241 days after vaccination in a few convalescent patients. The material was CD4+ T cells from blood, obtained about 7 months after SARS-CoV-2 vaccination. The receptor comes from a human donor who had recovered from COVID-19. The chain couples TRBV6-1 to TRBJ2-1, with TRBD1 matching over 9 bases. CDR3 coding DNA: TGTGCCACCACAAGGACAGGGGACAATGAGCAGTTCTTC. It is translated as CATTRTGDNEQFF.